Sequencing of this T cell receptor (beta chain) was carried out in a study of blood T cell repertoires in COVID-19 (dated by TCRdb to 2019 to 2021). Some background on the complete study: Samples from collaborators originated in the United States, Italy and Spain and spanned both the acute and convalescent phases of COVID-19. The repertoires were made available in a free public database intended to serve as a resource for research on the immune response to SARS-CoV-2. The samples were drawn from two sources: the first 160 participants of the ongoing ImmuneRACE study, and over 1,000 subjects contributed by 6 global collaborators. The dataset comprised deeply sampled blood TCRbeta repertoires from subjects exposed to, actively infected with, or recovered from COVID-19. Where HLA class I and class II types were available, the types were taken from metadata supplied by the sample provider, not from assay-based typing. Sample metadata almost always included a de-identified subject ID, COVID-19 status, age in years and sex. The prospective study material was composed of cDNA or gDNA derived from T cells, B-cell-depleted T cells, or PBMCs.

Turning to this clone: Its specific antigen is unknown. No base-level quality is on record; no much larger clone is a single base apart.

Findings and caveats that apply to the study as a whole: The amount of clinical and demographic metadata varied by source and participant and was provided uncurated.

Each collaborating institution followed its own protocols to collect whole blood in K2EDTA tubes. For TCRbeta analysis, collaborators shipped samples in one of three forms: frozen whole blood, isolated PBMCs, or DNA extracted from either of those sample types. TCRbeta CDR3 regions were amplified from genomic DNA by means of the immunoSEQ Assay, a bias-controlled multiplex PCR. The authors' pipeline ran thus. Nucleated cell counts per sample were estimated from amplification of reference gene primers within the assay. To quantify the absolute abundance of each unique TCRbeta CDR3 rearrangement, sequence reads were collapsed and filtered. For each sample, productive Simpson clonality was calculated as the square root of Simpson's diversity index across productive rearrangements. TCRdb obtained this table from immuneACCESS and retained in-frame rearrangements with V and J assigned. These tables miss some clones; where compared with another copy, unresolved V genes account for less than half of the shortfall, and the remainder is unexplained. That table supplies the V and J calls and clone size; D and trimming were determined from the DNA. This sample comprises nearly 95,000 clones, 80% of them detected only once. The ten largest account for 16% of the sample.

From its cysteine to its phenylalanine, the CDR3 spans 18 amino acids. The DNA shown is the 54-base CDR3, in frame from base 1. From the germline V gene (reference sequence), CDR1 is SEHNR and CDR2 is FQNEAQ. V is trimmed back by 5 bases and J by 0 bases, and the junction contains 9 bases that no gene match accounts for. The sequenced sample consisted of peripheral blood. This receptor chain uses TRBV7-9 and TRBJ2-2; TRBD2 agrees with 10 junctional bases. The origin of this receptor is a human donor in a cohort sampled during active COVID-19. The DNA sequence is as follows: TGTGCCAGCAGCCGATCTCTAGCGGGGGCCACGAACACCGGGGAGCTGTTTTTT. This gives the protein CASSRSLAGATNTGELFF.